This T cell receptor (beta chain) was obtained from a study of blood T cell repertoires in COVID-19. The protocol was immunoSEQ multiplex PCR, while the TCRdb copy is restricted to in-frame clones and leaves out a portion. The sample contains about 180,000 clones, 75% to 80% of which appear only once. V lost 3 bases to trimming and J lost 7 bases; unmatched junction nucleotides: 4. CDR1 is LGHDT, CDR2 YNNKEL, per germline (reference sequence). The CDR3 length is 14 residues. This clone was seen a handful of times. The V gene is TRBV3-1 (or the pseudogene TRBV3-2), the J gene TRBJ1-4; 8 bases fit TRBD1. Source material: peripheral blood. This sequence was found in a woman aged 70 to 79 with acute or convalescent COVID-19. As DNA, the CDR3 is TGTGCCAGCAGCCACAGGGGGCAGTTTGAAAAACTGTTTTTT. This codes for CASSHRGQFEKLFF.